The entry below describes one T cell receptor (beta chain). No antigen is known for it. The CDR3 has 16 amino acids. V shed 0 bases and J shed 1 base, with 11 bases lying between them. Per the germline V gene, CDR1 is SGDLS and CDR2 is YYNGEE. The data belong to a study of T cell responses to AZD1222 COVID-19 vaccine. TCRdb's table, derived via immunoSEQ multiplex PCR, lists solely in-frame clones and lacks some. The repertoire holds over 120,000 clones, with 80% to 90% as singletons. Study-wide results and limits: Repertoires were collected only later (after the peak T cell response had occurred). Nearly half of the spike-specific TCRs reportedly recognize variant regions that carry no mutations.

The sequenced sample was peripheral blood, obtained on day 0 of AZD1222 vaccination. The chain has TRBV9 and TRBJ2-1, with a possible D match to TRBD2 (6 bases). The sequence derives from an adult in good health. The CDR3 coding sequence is TGTGCCAGCAGCGTAGTCCCGGGAGAGTCCTACAATGAGCAGTTCTTC. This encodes CASSVVPGESYNEQFF.